Each of the 21 T cell receptor beta chains below was sequenced from the same sample in a study of cytomegalovirus exposure and HLA in healthy donors. The PCR used 60 Vbeta and 13 Jbeta primers. Method: immunoSEQ multiplex PCR; TCRdb's copy keeps in-frame clones and lacks some. The table shows 150,000 to 200,000 clones, with just under 80% occurring only once. Sequences were obtained from PBMCs. The receptors derive from a woman aged 45-65 years in good health and CMV-seronegative.

This rearrangement joins TRBV25-1 to TRBJ1-6; no clear D gene. The germline CDR1 and CDR2 sequences are MGHDK and SYGVNS. This CDR3 spans 13 amino acids. V was clipped by 4 bases and J by 11 bases, with 12 bases between them. CDR3 region: CASSAHSGAPLHF. CDR3 in DNA: TGTGCCAGCAGTGCACATTCCGGGGCACCCCTCCACTTT.

This clone has a single count. The rearrangement uses TRBV11-2 and TRBJ1-5, with 7 bases matching TRBD1. The CDR3 totals 14 residues. Trimming cost V 5 bases and J 1 base; bases outside gene matches: 2. Germline loops: CDR1 SGHAT, CDR2 FQNNGV. The CDR3 DNA reads as TGTGCCAGCAGCCAGGGACAGAGCAATCAGCCCCAGCATTTT. Encoded protein: CASSQGQSNQPQHF.

The V gene is TRBV7-6, the J gene TRBJ2-2; D perhaps matches TRBD1 (6 bases). Trimming took off 3 bases at V and 5 bases at J, with 16 bases between the two ends. Germline V CDR1 and CDR2: SGHVS, FNYEAQ. There are 16 residues in the CDR3. Here the CDR3 reads CASSFPGAGITGELFF. CDR3 nucleotides: TGTGCCAGCAGCTTTCCAGGGGCAGGGATTACCGGGGAGCTGTTTTTT.

There are a few counts of this clone. The rearrangement joins TRBV6-5 to TRBJ2-5, with 8 bases identical to TRBD1. The CDR3 is 15 residues long. Germline loops: CDR1 MNHEY, CDR2 SVGAGI. The trim removed 2 bases at V and 2 bases at J, leaving 4 bases unmatched. This CDR3 is CASSYRDRSQETQYF. The CDR3 coding sequence is TGTGCCAGCAGTTACCGGGACAGGAGTCAAGAGACCCAGTACTTC.

This chain uses TRBV7-2 with TRBJ1-5; 7 bases are shared with TRBD1. Germline V gives CDR1 SGHTA, CDR2 FQGNSA. With 2 bases clipped from V and 3 bases from J, the junction kept 4 bases outside the gene matches. This CDR3 contains 15 residues. In DNA form, the CDR3 reads TGTGCCAGCAGCTTACGGGACAGCTACAATCAGCCCCAGCATTTT. This gives the protein CASSLRDSYNQPQHF.

This chain uses TRBV7-2 with TRBJ2-5; no reliable D call. V was clipped by 2 bases and J by 7 bases, with 11 bases between them. The CDR3 is 13 amino acids. Germline V CDR1 and CDR2: SGHTA, FQGNSA. CDR3 sequence reads: CASSLPSAGTQYF. CDR3 sequence (DNA): TGTGCCAGCAGCTTACCCAGTGCAGGGACCCAGTACTTC.

The chain couples TRBV25-1 to TRBJ2-5; 9 positions match TRBD2. This CDR3 is 15 amino acids long. Germline CDR1 reads MGHDK; CDR2 reads SYGVNS. J gave up 1 base and V 4 bases, and 4 bases lay outside the gene matches. CDR3 nucleotide sequence: TGTGCCAGCAGTGGTGAGACTAGCGGCCAAGAGACCCAGTACTTC. Residues: CASSGETSGQETQYF.

The CDR3 reads CASSLISASGLYEQYF. The DNA of the CDR3 is TGTGCCAGCAGTTTGATCAGCGCGTCAGGGCTGTACGAGCAGTACTTC. The chain employs TRBV27 and TRBJ2-7, with a tentative D call TRBD1 (5 bases). Trimming left V 3 bases short and J 4 bases short, with 19 bases between. From germline, CDR1 is MNHEY and CDR2 SMNVEV (reference sequence). The CDR3 covers 16 residues.

This chain uses TRBV5-4 with TRBJ2-5, with 11 bases matching TRBD2. The junction had 7 bases not matched to a gene; V was cut back by 7 bases and J by 5 bases. The CDR3 sequence is 14 residues long. Looked up from germline, CDR1 is SGHNT and CDR2 is YYREEE (reference sequence). In nucleotides, the CDR3 is TGTGCCAGCTCGCTAGCGGGAGGCTCGGAGACCCAGTACTTC. Residues: CASSLAGGSETQYF.

This clone is a singleton in its sample. The rearrangement joins TRBV28 to TRBJ1-1; weak D call: TRBD1 (5 bases). Germline V gene data show CDR1 as MDHEN and CDR2 as SYDVKM. The CDR3 length is 14 residues. V lost 5 bases, J lost 6 bases, and 16 bases lay in between. The CDR3 region is CASSPPGHNPEAFF. CDR3 sequence (DNA): TGTGCCAGCAGTCCACCCGGACATAACCCTGAAGCTTTCTTT.

V is TRBV9 and J is TRBJ2-5; weak D call: TRBD2 (5 bases). V was pared by 1 base and J by 5 bases, with 12 bases between. This CDR3 contains 14 residues. The germline V gene has CDR1 SGDLS and CDR2 YYNGEE. The CDR3 is CASSVSGVRETQYF. In DNA, the CDR3 is TGTGCCAGCAGCGTAAGCGGCGTCCGGGAGACCCAGTACTTC.

V gene TRBV5-1 combines with J gene TRBJ1-1, with D perhaps TRBD1 (6 bases). Germline CDR1 is SGHRS and CDR2 is YFSETQ. Trimming cost V 3 bases and J 0 bases, with 12 bases left between them. The CDR3 length is 15 residues. The CDR3, as DNA: TGCGCCAGCAGCTCGACAGGACCTATGAACACTGAAGCTTTCTTT. It yields the protein CASSSTGPMNTEAFF.

Only a few counts were recorded for this clone. The V call is TRBV6-5, the J call TRBJ1-1; tentatively, D is TRBD1 (6 bases). The ends were cut back, 5 bases at V and 1 base at J, with 11 bases in the middle. The CDR3 totals 14 residues. The germline CDR1 and CDR2 sequences are MNHEY and SVGAGI. The CDR3 loop is CASSPRTENTEAFF. CDR3 DNA sequence: TGTGCCAGCAGTCCTAGGACAGAGAACACTGAAGCTTTCTTT.

J is TRBJ1-1 and V is TRBV7-6; 8 bases fit TRBD1. The V gene's germline CDR1 is SGHVS and CDR2 FNYEAQ. Trimming cost V 1 base and J 7 bases; bases outside gene matches: 11. CDR3 length: 16 residues. In nucleotides, the CDR3 is TGTGCCAGCAGCTTAGGTCAGGGGGCGACTCCGGGTGAAGCTTTCTTT. It translates to CASSLGQGATPGEAFF.

This clone was seen only a few times. The chain carries TRBV10-2 and TRBJ1-5; D unresolved. The germline CDR1 and CDR2 sequences are WSHSY and SAAADI. The CDR3 has 13 amino acids. The V end was cut by 4 bases, the J end by 4 bases, with 8 bases between. The DNA for the CDR3 is TGCGCCAGCAGTGGACAATTAAATCAGCCCCAGCATTTT. Translated: CASSGQLNQPQHF.

The genes are TRBV25-1 and TRBJ1-2, with D possibly being TRBD1 (5 bases). Germline CDR1 MGHDK, CDR2 SYGVNS. Trimming removed 6 bases at V and 4 bases at J, with 9 bases between. This CDR3 spans 12 amino acids. In DNA form, the CDR3 reads TGTGCCAGCAGAATGGGACTCTATGGCTACACCTTC. This encodes CASRMGLYGYTF.

This chain joins TRBV16 and TRBJ1-1; 12 bases match TRBD1. V trimming: 4 bases; J trimming: 5 bases; junction bases outside the gene matches: 8. Germline V gives CDR1 KGHSY, CDR2 FQNENV. CDR3 length equals 16 residues. In DNA form, the CDR3 reads TGTGCCAGCAGCCGACCGGGACAGGGGGCTCTTACTGAAGCTTTCTTT. It specifies CASSRPGQGALTEAFF.

There are a few counts of this clone. The chain links TRBV5-1 to TRBJ2-5, with D maybe TRBD1 (6 bases). The CDR3 sequence is 14 residues long. Germline V gene sequence: CDR1 SGHRS, CDR2 YFSETQ. V lost 0 bases, J lost 4 bases, and 10 bases lay in between. The CDR3 region is CASSLVGRGETQYF. The CDR3, as DNA: TGCGCCAGCAGCTTGGTGGGCAGGGGAGAGACCCAGTACTTC.

The V call is TRBV5-1, the J call TRBJ1-1, with no clear D. CDR3 length: 13 amino acids. The V and J ends lost 0 bases and 8 bases respectively, with 11 bases between them. The V gene's germline CDR1 is SGHRS and CDR2 YFSETQ. The CDR3 spells CASSLAERGEAFF. CDR3 coding DNA: TGCGCCAGCAGCTTGGCCGAACGCGGGGAAGCTTTCTTT.

The chain has TRBV4-3 and TRBJ2-1; D is possibly TRBD2 (6 bases). The V gene's germline CDR1 is LGHNA and CDR2 YSLEER. Trimming cost V 5 bases and J 10 bases, with 18 bases left between them. The CDR3 spans 14 residues. This CDR3 reads CASSVGQRGGEQFF. The CDR3 DNA reads as TGCGCCAGCAGCGTAGGTCAGAGGGGAGGCGAGCAGTTCTTC.

This clone has a handful of counts. This chain joins TRBV5-1 and TRBJ2-2; TRBD1 agrees at 7 bases. There are 16 residues in the CDR3. Germline-derived CDR1 and CDR2 are SGHRS and YFSETQ. V gave up 5 bases and J gave up 6 bases; unmatched junction bases: 13. The CDR3 bases are TGCGCCAGCAGTTCCGGCACAGGGGCATTGGCCGGGGAGCTGTTTTTT. Translating gives CASSSGTGALAGELFF.